What follows are 8 T cell receptor beta chains derived from one specimen sequenced in a study of blood T cells in healthy people across ages. Then a second PCR, running roughly 7 to 11 cycles, was carried out with a sample-barcoded 5' primer and a J-beta primer mix. TCRdb recomputed calls from the 5' RACE reads with MiXCR, one row per CDR3 protein. Of roughly 2 million distinct CDR3 sequences listed, roughly 52% were seen once; the top ten hold approximately 2%. Sample: blood. Receptors were obtained from a woman aged 40 to 50 in good health.

V and J are TRBV20-1 and TRBJ1-2; TRBD1 matches 8 bases. Germline V gives CDR1 DFQATT, CDR2 SNEGSKA (reference sequence). The CDR3 totals 14 residues. The V and J ends lost 3 bases and 3 bases, in that order; junction bases with no gene match: 6. CDR3 in DNA: TGCAGTGCTAGGGGGGTGACAGGGGACTATGGCTACACCTTC. Its translation is CSARGVTGDYGYTF.

The V gene is TRBV7-2, the J gene TRBJ2-3; TRBD2 aligns across 10 bases. Germline V gene data show CDR1 as SGHTA and CDR2 as FQGNSA. The CDR3 extends over 15 amino acids. V dropped 5 bases and J dropped 4; count of bases not matched to a gene: 6. CDR3 sequence reads: CASSHSGGWADTQYF. DNA of the CDR3: TGTGCCAGCAGCCATAGCGGGGGGTGGGCAGATACGCAGTATTTT. Filled out from reference TRBV7-2 and TRBJ2-3, the complete variable domain reads GAGVSQSPSNKVTEKGKDVELRCDPISGHTALYWYRQSLGQGLEFLIYFQGNSAPDKSGLPSDRFSAERTGGSVSTLTIQRTQQEDSAVYLCASSHSGGWADTQYFGPGTRLTVL.

The chain is built from TRBV6-5 and TRBJ2-7; D might be TRBD1 (6 bases). Germline V gene data show CDR1 as MNHEY and CDR2 as SVGAGI. CDR3 length: 15 residues. V was clipped by 6 bases and J by 2 bases, with 17 bases between them. CDR3 loop: CASRNTGTPTYEQYF. In DNA, the CDR3 is TGTGCCAGCAGGAATACCGGGACACCCACCTACGAGCAGTACTTC.

This clonotype was seen only a few times. V usage is TRBV7-2 and J usage is TRBJ2-3; perhaps TRBD2 as D (5 bases). Trimming pared 1 base from V and 0 bases from J, leaving 11 bases between. The CDR3 consists of 16 residues. The germline gives CDR1 SGHTA, CDR2 FQGNSA. CDR3 residues: CASSLGRAASTDTQYF. CDR3 nucleotides: TGTGCCAGCAGCTTAGGCCGAGCGGCAAGCACAGATACGCAGTATTTT.

The sample holds a few counts of this clonotype. The V call is TRBV15, the J call TRBJ2-4, with 10 bases lining up with TRBD2. V trimming: 5 bases; J trimming: 7 bases; junction bases outside the gene matches: 8. The CDR3 has 15 amino acids. Germline V gene lookup returns CDR1 LNHNV and CDR2 YYDKDF (reference sequence). In DNA, the CDR3 is TGTGCCACCAGCCCTGACCTAGCGGGGGCGAACATTCAGTACTTC. This gives the protein CATSPDLAGANIQYF.

As for this clonotype: Mismatch with germline at one junction end may stem from a read error. This chain uses TRBV4-3 with TRBJ2-7; D call uncertain. The CDR3 totals 14 residues. Germline values: CDR1 LGHNA, CDR2 YSLEER. CDR3 nucleotide sequence: TGCGCCAACAGCCAAGGTCGTCAGGTCGACGAGCAGTACTTC. Protein sequence: CANSQGRQVDEQYF.

The rearrangement uses TRBV7-8 and TRBJ2-7, with D uncertain. V lost 5 bases and J 3 bases, leaving 14 bases between the germline ends. The CDR3 extends over 14 amino acids. In germline, CDR1 is SGHVS, CDR2 FQNEAQ. CDR3 in DNA: TGTGCCAGCAGCGCCCAAGGACGCCTCTACGAGCAGTACTTC. It specifies CASSAQGRLYEQYF. The full variable domain, rest sourced from reference TRBV7-8 and TRBJ2-7, is GAGVSQSPRYKVAKRGQDVALRCDPISGHVSLFWYQQALGQGPEFLTYFQNEAQLDKSGLPSDRFFAERPEGSVSTLKIQRTQQEDSAVYLCASSAQGRLYEQYFGPGTRLTVT.

The V call is TRBV5-5, the J call TRBJ1-1; the D gene is possibly TRBD1 (5 bases). V was clipped by 2 bases and J by 0 bases, with 11 bases between them. CDR3 length: 15 residues. The germline CDR1 and CDR2 sequences are SGHKS and YYEKEE (reference sequence). In DNA form, the CDR3 reads TGTGCCAGCAGCTTTGAGGGACGGTTGAACACTGAAGCTTTCTTT. The encoded protein is CASSFEGRLNTEAFF.